Presented here are 9 T cell receptor beta chains from one specimen sequenced in a study of blood T cell repertoires in COVID-19. Assay used: immunoSEQ multiplex PCR; TCRdb lists only in-frame clones, some missing. Of fewer than 75,000 clones listed, roughly 80% are singletons. Sequenced sample: peripheral blood. All receptors come from a human donor in a cohort sampled during active COVID-19.

The chain uses TRBV4-3 and TRBJ1-5, with TRBD1 as a possible D gene (5 bases). V was shortened by 2 bases and J by 5 bases, with 7 bases between the two germline ends. This CDR3 comprises 13 residues. Germline V gene sequence: CDR1 LGHNA, CDR2 YSLEER. In DNA form, the CDR3 reads TGCGCCAGCAGCCAATCAGGGTATCAGCCCCAGCATTTT. It translates to CASSQSGYQPQHF.

The genes are TRBV7-3 and TRBJ1-2; possible D gene TRBD1, 5 bases. The CDR3 runs 12 residues. Trimming cost V 5 bases and J 7 bases, with 11 bases left between them. Germline CDR1 SGHTA, CDR2 FQGTGA. CDR3 in amino acids: CASSPGRGGYTF. CDR3 nucleotides: TGTGCCAGCAGCCCAGGGAGGGGTGGCTACACCTTC. The complete variable domain, with remaining parts taken from reference TRBV7-3 and TRBJ1-2, reads GAGVSQTPSNKVTEKGKYVELRCDPISGHTALYWYRQSLGQGPEFLIYFQGTGAADDSGLPNDRFFAVRPEGSVSTLKIQRTERGDSAVYLCASSPGRGGYTFGSGTRLTVV.

The chain combines TRBV28 with TRBJ1-5, with D possibly matching TRBD1 (6 bases). The CDR3 contains 19 residues. The germline CDR1 and CDR2 sequences are MDHEN and SYDVKM. The V end was cut by 6 bases, the J end by 0 bases, with 24 bases between. CDR3 sequence: CASSPPQVGAIYSNQPQHF. CDR3 nucleotide sequence: TGTGCCAGCAGCCCACCGCAAGTGGGGGCAATCTATAGCAATCAGCCCCAGCATTTT.

CDR3 residues: CASSYGPITDTQYF. Here the CDR3 DNA reads TGTGCCAGCAGTTACGGCCCGATCACAGATACGCAGTATTTT. The J gene is TRBJ2-3, the V gene TRBV6-2 or TRBV6-3; no definite D call. Germline V lookup: CDR1 MNHEY, CDR2 SVGEGT. The V end lost 2 bases, the J end lost 2 bases, and 8 bases lay between the germline ends. CDR3 length: 14 residues.

The genes are TRBV19 and TRBJ2-5, with D perhaps matching TRBD2 (6 bases). With 5 bases removed from V and 7 bases from J, the gap between germline ends came to 17 bases. The CDR3 is 14 residues long. CDR1 is LNHDA, CDR2 SQIVND, per germline (reference sequence). The CDR3 sequence: CASSVRKVGGTQYF. The CDR3, as DNA: TGTGCCAGTAGTGTCCGTAAGGTCGGGGGGACCCAGTACTTC.

This clone was counted only a few times. The chain links TRBV19 to TRBJ1-1, with 8 bases fitting TRBD1. CDR3 length: 14 amino acids. V lost 8 bases, J lost 5 bases, and 10 bases stayed unmatched. Germline CDR1 LNHDA, CDR2 SQIVND (reference sequence). The CDR3 reads CASLPRGRDTEAFF. CDR3 in DNA: TGTGCCAGTTTGCCCAGGGGGCGGGATACTGAAGCTTTCTTT.

The chain couples TRBV6-4 to TRBJ1-2; 8 bases are shared with TRBD1. The CDR3 consists of 15 residues. Germline-derived CDR1 and CDR2 are MRHNA and SNTAGT. V was clipped by 6 bases and J by 0 bases; unmatched bases: 6. The CDR3 DNA follows: TGTGCCAGCAGCCCCGGGACAGGTTCTAACTATGGCTACACCTTC. Translated: CASSPGTGSNYGYTF.

The rearrangement joins TRBV5-1 to TRBJ2-1; 7 nucleotides line up with TRBD1. With 2 bases clipped from V and 9 bases from J, the junction kept 11 bases outside the gene matches. The CDR3 loop spans 15 amino acids. Germline-derived CDR1 and CDR2 are SGHRS and YFSETQ. CDR3 region: CASSFRDSIIGEQFF. CDR3 in DNA: TGCGCCAGCAGCTTCCGGGACAGTATAATAGGTGAGCAGTTCTTC.

V and J are TRBV30 and TRBJ2-2; D gene uncertain. The V end lost 1 base, the J end lost 7 bases, and 7 bases lay between the germline ends. The V gene's germline CDR1 is GTSNPN and CDR2 SVGIG (reference sequence). The CDR3 is 12 amino acids. This CDR3 reads CAWSATGGELFF. DNA for the CDR3: TGTGCCTGGAGTGCAACTGGCGGGGAGCTGTTTTTT.